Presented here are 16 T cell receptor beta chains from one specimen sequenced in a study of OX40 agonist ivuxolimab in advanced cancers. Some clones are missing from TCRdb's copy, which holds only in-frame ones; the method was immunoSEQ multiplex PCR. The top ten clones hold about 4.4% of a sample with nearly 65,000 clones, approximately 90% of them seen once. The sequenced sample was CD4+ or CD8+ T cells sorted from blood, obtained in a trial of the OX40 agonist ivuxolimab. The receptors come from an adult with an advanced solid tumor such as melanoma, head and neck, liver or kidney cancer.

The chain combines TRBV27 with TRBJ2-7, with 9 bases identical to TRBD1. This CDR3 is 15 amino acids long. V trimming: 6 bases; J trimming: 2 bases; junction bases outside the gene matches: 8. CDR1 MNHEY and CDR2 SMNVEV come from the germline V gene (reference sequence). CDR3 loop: CASSQGTGTTYEQYF. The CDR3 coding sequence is TGTGCCAGCAGCCAAGGGACAGGGACGACCTACGAGCAGTACTTC.

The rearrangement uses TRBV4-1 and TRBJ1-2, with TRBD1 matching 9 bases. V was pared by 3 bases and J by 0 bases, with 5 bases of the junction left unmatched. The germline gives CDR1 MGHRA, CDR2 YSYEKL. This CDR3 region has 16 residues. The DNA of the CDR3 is TGCGCCAGCAGCCAGGGGACAGGGTACCCTAACTATGGCTACACCTTC. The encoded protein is CASSQGTGYPNYGYTF.

The CDR3 DNA reads as TGTGCCAGCAGCTCACAAGGGCCTCTTCCCAATGAGCAGTTCTTC. It codes for CASSSQGPLPNEQFF. The rearrangement uses TRBV7-6 and TRBJ2-1; D gene ambiguous. Trimming removed 4 bases at V and 6 bases at J, with 16 bases between. Germline CDR1 SGHVS, CDR2 FNYEAQ. The CDR3 spans 15 residues.

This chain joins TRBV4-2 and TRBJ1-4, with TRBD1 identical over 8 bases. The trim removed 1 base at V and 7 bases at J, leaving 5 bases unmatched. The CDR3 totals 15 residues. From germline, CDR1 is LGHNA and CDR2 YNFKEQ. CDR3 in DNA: TGTGCCAGCAGCCAAGTTGGGGACAGGTTTGAAAAACTGTTTTTT. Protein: CASSQVGDRFEKLFF.

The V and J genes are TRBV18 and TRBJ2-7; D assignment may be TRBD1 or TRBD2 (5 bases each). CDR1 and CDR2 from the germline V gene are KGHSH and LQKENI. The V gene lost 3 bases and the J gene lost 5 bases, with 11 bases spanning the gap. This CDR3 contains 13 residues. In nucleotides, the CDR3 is TGTGCCAGCTCACCGGGGGAAAGCAACGAGCAGTACGTC. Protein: CASSPGESNEQYV.

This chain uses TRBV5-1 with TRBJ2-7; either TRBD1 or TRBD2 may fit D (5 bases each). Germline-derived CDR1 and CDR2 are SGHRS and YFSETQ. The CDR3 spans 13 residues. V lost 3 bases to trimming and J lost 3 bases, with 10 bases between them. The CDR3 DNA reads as TGCGCCAGCAGCTGGGACGGATACTACGAGCAGTACTTC. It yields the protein CASSWDGYYEQYF.

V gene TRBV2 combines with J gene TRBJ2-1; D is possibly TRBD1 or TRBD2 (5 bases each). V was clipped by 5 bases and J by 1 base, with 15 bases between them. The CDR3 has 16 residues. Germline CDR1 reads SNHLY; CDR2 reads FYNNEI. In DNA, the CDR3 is TGTGCCAGCAGTCGGACACTGAGCGGTTCCTACAATGAGCAGTTCTTC. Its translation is CASSRTLSGSYNEQFF.

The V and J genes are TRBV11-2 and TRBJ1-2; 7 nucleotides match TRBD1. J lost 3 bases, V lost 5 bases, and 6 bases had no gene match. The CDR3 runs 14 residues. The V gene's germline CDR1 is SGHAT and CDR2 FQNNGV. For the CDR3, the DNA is TGTGCCAGCAGCGACCGGGACAGATACTATGGCTACACCTTC. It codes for CASSDRDRYYGYTF.

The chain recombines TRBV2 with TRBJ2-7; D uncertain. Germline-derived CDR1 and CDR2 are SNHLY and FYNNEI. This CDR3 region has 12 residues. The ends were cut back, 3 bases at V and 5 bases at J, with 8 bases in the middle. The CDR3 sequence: CASSEWGDEQYV. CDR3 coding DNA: TGTGCCAGCAGTGAGTGGGGTGACGAGCAGTACGTC.

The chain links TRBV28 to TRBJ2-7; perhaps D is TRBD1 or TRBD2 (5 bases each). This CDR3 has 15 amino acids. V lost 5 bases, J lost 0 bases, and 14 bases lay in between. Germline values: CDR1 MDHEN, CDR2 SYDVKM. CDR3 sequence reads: CASSEGTGSSYEQYV. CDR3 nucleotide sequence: TGTGCCAGCAGTGAAGGGACGGGGAGCTCCTACGAGCAGTACGTC.

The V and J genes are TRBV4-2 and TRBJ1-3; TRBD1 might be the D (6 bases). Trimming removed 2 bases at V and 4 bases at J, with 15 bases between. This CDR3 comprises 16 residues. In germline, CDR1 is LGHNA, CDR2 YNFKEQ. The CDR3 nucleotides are TGTGCCAGCAGCCAATATCGGGGGGCCGGGGGAAACACCATATATTTT. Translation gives CASSQYRGAGGNTIYF.

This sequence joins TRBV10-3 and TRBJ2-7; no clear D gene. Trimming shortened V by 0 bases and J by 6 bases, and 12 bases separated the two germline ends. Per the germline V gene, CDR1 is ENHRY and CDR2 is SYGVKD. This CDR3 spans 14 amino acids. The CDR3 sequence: CAISESALSGEQYV. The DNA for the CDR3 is TGTGCCATCAGTGAGTCTGCTCTCAGTGGCGAGCAGTACGTC.

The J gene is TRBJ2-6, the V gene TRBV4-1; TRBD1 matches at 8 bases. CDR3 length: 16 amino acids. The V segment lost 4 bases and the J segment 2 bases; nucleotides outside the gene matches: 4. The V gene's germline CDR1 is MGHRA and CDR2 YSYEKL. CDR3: CASSRSGGAGANVLTF. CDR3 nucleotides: TGCGCCAGCAGCCGCTCAGGGGGCGCTGGGGCCAACGTCCTGACTTTC.

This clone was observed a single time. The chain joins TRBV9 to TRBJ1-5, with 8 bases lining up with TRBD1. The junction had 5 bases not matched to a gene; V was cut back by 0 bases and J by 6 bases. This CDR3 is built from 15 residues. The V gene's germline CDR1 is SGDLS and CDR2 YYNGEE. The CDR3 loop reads CASSVGQGAFQPQHF. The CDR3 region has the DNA TGTGCCAGCAGCGTAGGGCAGGGGGCATTTCAGCCCCAGCATTTT.

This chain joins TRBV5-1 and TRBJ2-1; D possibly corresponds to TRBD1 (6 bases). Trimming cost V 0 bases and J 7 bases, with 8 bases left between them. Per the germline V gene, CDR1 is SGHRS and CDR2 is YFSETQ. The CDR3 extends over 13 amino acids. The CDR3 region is CASSLVGANEQFF. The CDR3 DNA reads TGCGCCAGCAGCTTGGTGGGGGCTAATGAGCAGTTCTTC.

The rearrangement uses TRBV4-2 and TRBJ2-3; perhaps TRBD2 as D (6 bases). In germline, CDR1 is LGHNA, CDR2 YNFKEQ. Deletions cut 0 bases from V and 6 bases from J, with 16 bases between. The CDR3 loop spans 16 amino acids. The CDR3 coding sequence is TGTGCCAGCAGCCAAGAGGGGGGAATTCTGGCGGATACGCAGTATTTT. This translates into CASSQEGGILADTQYF.